The clone carrying this T cell receptor (beta chain) was counted between two and nine times. Its cognate antigen is unknown. The record originates from a study of cytotoxic CD8 clonotypes in ibrutinib-treated CLL. The assay was immunoSEQ multiplex PCR, and TCRdb's table has in-frame clones only and misses some. The sample lists 200,000 to 250,000 clones, about three quarters seen once, with just over 15% in the top ten. Study-level points and caveats: Clonality grew at ibrutinib response; at progression, it decreased back toward baseline.

The sequence was collected from a human donor with chronic lymphocytic leukemia. Sequenced here: PBMCs, sampled after 24 months of ibrutinib treatment.

The CDR3 loop reads CASSLGPGNGNEQFF. The CDR3 DNA is TGTGCCAGCAGCTTAGGGCCAGGGAATGGCAATGAGCAGTTCTTC. The chain combines TRBV7-6 with TRBJ2-1; D is possibly TRBD1 (5 bases). Deletions cut 1 base from V and 6 bases from J, with 13 bases between. This CDR3 has 15 amino acids. Germline CDR1 reads SGHVS; CDR2 reads FNYEAQ.